Each of the 16 T cell receptor beta chains below was sequenced from the same sample in a study of CD8 T cells in Susac syndrome. Random hexamers were used to reverse transcribe the RNA input (about 0.5 to 1 ug). TCRdb fed the immunoSEQ multiplex PCR reads into MiXCR, producing one record per CDR3 protein. Of about 85,000 distinct CDR3 sequences detected, about 94% appear once; the ten largest clones hold 0.26%. Sequencing was carried out using CD8+ T cells from PBMCs. These receptors all come from a human donor in good health.

The V and J genes are TRBV20-1 and TRBJ2-7, with D possibly being TRBD2 (6 bases). The V end lost 2 bases, the J end lost 4 bases, and 15 bases lay between the germline ends. Germline CDR1 DFQATT, CDR2 SNEGSKA (reference sequence). The CDR3 loop spans 14 amino acids. The CDR3 sequence is CSARSAGSDYEQYV. CDR3 nucleotides: TGCAGTGCTAGATCGGCGGGGAGCGATTACGAGCAGTACGTC.

This clonotype is a singleton in its sample. The chain has TRBV27 and TRBJ2-7, with TRBD1 matching 9 bases. CDR3 length: 14 amino acids. The V segment lost 11 bases and the J segment 6 bases; nucleotides outside the gene matches: 14. Germline V gene lookup returns CDR1 MNHEY and CDR2 SMNVEV (reference sequence). Here the CDR3 reads CARFPGTGKREQYV. The CDR3 coding sequence is TGTGCCCGTTTTCCCGGGACAGGGAAGCGCGAGCAGTACGTC.

The chain employs TRBV6-5 and TRBJ1-1, with TRBD1 matching 7 bases. V gave up 2 bases and J gave up 5 bases; unmatched junction bases: 5. From germline, CDR1 is MNHEY and CDR2 SVGAGI. The length of the CDR3 is 14 residues. The CDR3 nucleotides read TGTGCCAGCAGTTACACAGACAGGGATACTGAAGCTTTCTTT. It yields the protein CASSYTDRDTEAFF.

The chain carries TRBV7-2 and TRBJ2-4, with a weak D call TRBD2 (6 bases). Between the trimmed V and J ends, which lost 5 bases and 7 bases, there was a span of 18 bases. The CDR3 has 15 amino acids. The V gene's germline CDR1 is SGHTA and CDR2 FQGNSA. The CDR3 bases are TGTGCCAGCAGCCCGACCGTGGGACTCCCTAACATTCAGTACTTC. It codes for CASSPTVGLPNIQYF.

The rearrangement links TRBV27 to TRBJ1-2; D is unresolved. The germline V and J ends were trimmed by 6 bases and 0 bases, with 11 bases remaining between them. The CDR3 has 14 amino acids. The germline V gene has CDR1 MNHEY and CDR2 SMNVEV (reference sequence). The CDR3 loop reads CASRENWANYGYTF. In nucleotides, the CDR3 is TGTGCCAGCAGGGAGAATTGGGCTAACTATGGCTACACCTTC.

This chain uses TRBV3-1 with TRBJ1-6, with TRBD1 as a possible D gene (6 bases). Per the germline V gene, CDR1 is LGHDT and CDR2 is YNNKEL (reference sequence). The CDR3 consists of 16 residues. Trimming stripped 1 base from V and 6 bases from J, with 13 bases between. CDR3 loop: CASSQVFGGSNSPLHF. The DNA for the CDR3 is TGTGCCAGCAGCCAAGTCTTCGGGGGCTCTAATTCACCCCTCCACTTT. The full variable domain, rest sourced from reference TRBV3-1 and TRBJ1-6, is DTAVSQTPKYLVTQMGNDKSIKCEQNLGHDTMYWYKQDSKKFLKIMFSYNNKELIINETVPNRFSPKSPDKAHLNLHINSLELGDSAVYFCASSQVFGGSNSPLHFGNGTRLTVT.

The chain carries TRBV7-9 and TRBJ2-7; the D gene could be TRBD1 or TRBD2 (5 bases each). From germline, CDR1 is SEHNR and CDR2 FQNEAQ (reference sequence). CDR3 length: 14 amino acids. V lost 1 base and J lost 2, with 9 bases in between. CDR3 loop: CASSLVLGAYEQYF. Here the CDR3 DNA reads TGTGCCAGCAGCTTAGTCCTGGGGGCCTACGAGCAGTACTTC.

This clonotype was picked up one time. This chain uses TRBV20-1 with TRBJ1-5; D is possibly TRBD1 (5 bases). This CDR3 is 16 amino acids long. V was pared by 0 bases and J by 3 bases, with 15 bases between. CDR1 is DFQATT, CDR2 SNEGSKA, per germline (reference sequence). The CDR3 here is CSARDGVGTNNQPQHF. CDR3 nucleotides: TGCAGTGCTAGAGATGGAGTGGGGACGAACAATCAGCCCCAGCATTTT.

This clonotype was recorded only once. The chain is built from TRBV28 and TRBJ2-1; D unresolved. V was clipped by 8 bases and J by 8 bases, with 16 bases between them. This CDR3 comprises 13 residues. CDR1 and CDR2 from the germline V gene are MDHEN and SYDVKM. CDR3 DNA: TGTGCCAGCGGTCCGTTATCAGGCGATGAGCAGTTCTTC. Translating it yields CASGPLSGDEQFF.

The chain joins TRBV27 to TRBJ1-1; D remains unclear. Germline V gives CDR1 MNHEY, CDR2 SMNVEV (reference sequence). This CDR3 has 12 residues. Deletions cut 4 bases from V and 1 base from J, with 4 bases between. The CDR3 region has the DNA TGTGCCAGCAGTTCCCAGAACACTGAAGCTTTCTTT. It specifies CASSSQNTEAFF.

This chain connects TRBV15 to TRBJ2-1, with 7 positions matching TRBD1. V dropped 3 bases and J dropped 8; count of bases not matched to a gene: 16. Germline CDR1 and CDR2: LNHNV and YYDKDF (reference sequence). The CDR3 spans 17 residues. The CDR3 reads CATSSGSGTVLYDEQFF. The CDR3 bases are TGTGCCACCAGCAGCGGCTCCGGGACAGTCTTATACGATGAGCAGTTCTTC.

This clonotype is a singleton in its sample. V usage is TRBV27 and J usage is TRBJ2-1, with D tentatively TRBD2 (5 bases). V was trimmed by 4 bases and J by 4 bases, leaving 14 bases between them. Germline values: CDR1 MNHEY, CDR2 SMNVEV (reference sequence). CDR3 length: 15 amino acids. Written as DNA, the CDR3 is TGTGCCAGCAGTTCCCAAGCCATAGCGTACAATGAGCAGTTCTTC. Translated: CASSSQAIAYNEQFF.

The chain couples TRBV7-9 to TRBJ2-7; D possibly corresponds to TRBD1 (6 bases). Trimming took 2 bases from V and 2 from J, leaving 10 bases between them. CDR1 SEHNR and CDR2 FQNEAQ come from the germline V gene (reference sequence). This CDR3 comprises 14 residues. CDR3 sequence reads: CASSLSPGAYEQYV. CDR3 bases: TGTGCCAGCAGCTTAAGTCCAGGGGCCTACGAGCAGTACGTC.

This chain uses TRBV19 with TRBJ2-7; either TRBD1 or TRBD2 may fit D (6 bases each). Trimming pared 4 bases from V and 4 bases from J, leaving 14 bases between. The CDR3 loop spans 14 amino acids. CDR1 LNHDA and CDR2 SQIVND come from the germline V gene (reference sequence). The CDR3 loop is CASSTWGAEYEQYF. Here the CDR3 DNA reads TGTGCCAGTAGTACTTGGGGGGCCGAGTACGAGCAGTACTTC.

The chain carries TRBV6-1 and TRBJ1-2; unclear D gene. The V and J ends lost 6 bases and 7 bases respectively, with 27 bases between them. Germline V lookup: CDR1 MNHNS, CDR2 SASEGT. The CDR3 loop spans 17 amino acids. CDR3 nucleotide sequence: TGTGCCAGCAGCCCCTTCCAACCAGACATCCTCGCTCGTGGCTACACCTTC. This gives the protein CASSPFQPDILARGYTF.

The rearrangement joins TRBV29-1 to TRBJ1-2, with D unclear. CDR1 SQVTM and CDR2 ANQGSEA come from the germline V gene. The CDR3 sequence is 11 residues long. V was clipped by 6 bases and J by 3 bases, with 8 bases between them. The CDR3 is CSVALDYGYTF. The CDR3 DNA reads as TGCAGCGTCGCGTTGGACTATGGCTACACCTTC. Complete variable domain (other parts from reference TRBV29-1 and TRBJ1-2): SAVISQKPSRDICQRGTSLTIQCQVDSQVTMMFWYRQQPGQSLTLIATANQGSEATYESGFVIDKFPISRPNLTFSTLTVSNMSPEDSSIYLCSVALDYGYTFGSGTRLTVV.